The clone carrying this T cell receptor beta chain showed up many times. The data are from a study of Graves' ophthalmopathy and Graves' hyperthyroidism. CDR3 length: 14 residues. V was shortened by 5 bases and J by 1 base, with 11 bases between the two germline ends. Germline V CDR1 and CDR2: SGHTA, FQGTGA. The sequenced template was RNA, covering the TCR beta CDR3 region. Second-round multiplex PCR followed a first-round RT-PCR using HTBI primers. Using its own MiXCR run on the multiplex PCR reads, TCRdb lists one record per CDR3 protein. This sample yields hundreds of thousands of distinct CDR3 sequences, of which approximately 21% are seen a single time; approximately 6.5% belongs to the top ten.

The sequence was collected from a woman aged 18 to 35 with stable Graves' hyperthyroidism. Some clones in this sample may be carry-over from other donors' samples. This chain joins TRBV7-3 and TRBJ1-1; the D gene is possibly TRBD1 (6 bases). The sample consisted of peripheral blood. CDR3 in DNA: TGTGCCAGCAGCCCGGGACACGGGAACACTGAAGCTTTCTTT. Translation gives CASSPGHGNTEAFF.